This T cell receptor beta chain was found in a study of graft-versus-host responses after intestinal transplantation (dated by TCRdb to the early 2020s). Broadly, across the study: Multivisceral, liver-intestinal, or isolated intestinal transplants were received by the recipients. Graft-versus-host and host-versus-graft alloreactive T cell clones were tracked in the graft, circulation and bone marrow after intestinal transplantation using bulk TCR-beta CDR3 sequencing. A peak of at least 4% donor T cells among recipient peripheral blood mononuclear cells was the definition used for donor T cell macrochimerism. Alloreactive clones were identified by sequencing pre-transplant mixed lymphocyte reaction products and comparing them with unstimulated pre-transplant donor and recipient T cells. A cohort of approximately 23 intestinal transplant recipients, including one retransplant, was enrolled, and a few patients lacking pretransplant specimens were excluded. Every recipient was given anti-thymocyte globulin induction, then maintenance tacrolimus and steroids for 3 to 4 years. Rather than going through the commercial service, samples from a few later patients were sequenced in-house on an Illumina MiSeq and processed with MiXCR.

Sample time point, as interpreted from the label and publication: cells obtained before transplantation from donor or recipient. CD3+CD4+ and CD3+CD8+ populations were FACS-sorted from unstimulated pre-transplant donor and recipient cells taken from spleen or lymph nodes. Libraries came from the immunoSEQ multiplex PCR assay. For most patients, genomic DNA was isolated using the Qiagen DNeasy Blood and Tissue Kit and was shipped frozen to Adaptive Biotechnologies for TCR sequencing. For most patients, high-throughput TCR-beta CDR3 sequencing of genomic DNA was performed by Adaptive Biotechnologies. The source study handled its data this way. Adaptive's ImmunoSEQ software supplied the TCR sequencing data for around 19 patients, while MiXCR and VDJtools were used to process a few other patients. To correct CD4 versus CD8 sorting errors, sequences present in both subsets at a frequency ratio below 5:1 were removed. Because the origin of CDR3 nucleotide sequences shared between donor and recipient could not be assigned, those sequences were removed. To be classed as alloreactive, a clone needed at least 2-fold expansion over unstimulated cells and a minimum CFSE-low frequency of 0.002% (template counts) or 0.001% (read counts). Clones detected in sequenced pre-transplant spleen, lymph node, or MLR CFSE-low populations of the donor or recipient were defined as mappable. The cumulative frequency of alloreactive clones was calculated as a percentage of all sequences, weighted by copy number. TCRdb provides this immuneACCESS table in a form limited to in-frame rearrangements. Some clones are lacking; in checked studies, under half of them reflect an unresolved V gene, and why the rest are absent is not known. D and trimming were read from the DNA, whereas the V and J calls and clone size are those reported in that table. Recorded for this sample are about 120,000 clones; just under 95% of them occurred a single time. The ten largest clones add up to more than 0.1% of the sample.

Concerning this clone: Its antigen is not yet known. Base qualities are not provided; no much larger clone lies one nucleotide away.

Broad study findings and their caveats: Peak levels of circulating GvH clones were associated with declines in HvG clones early after transplant. In patients with donor T cell macrochimerism, the allografts had high GvH to HvG T cell clonal ratios. The relatively low number and heterogeneity of intestinal transplant patients limited the conclusions. GvH clones were detected in recipient bone marrow, and some of these GvH clones were observed earlier in ileal mucosa or blood, consistent with an intestinal mucosal origin.

The CDR3, from cysteine to phenylalanine, totals 22 residues. Only the CDR3 part of the read is kept: 66 bases, read in frame from the first base. V ends up 10 bases short and J 2 bases short, with an unmatched junction base count of 29. As encoded in the germline V gene (reference sequence), CDR1 is MNHEY while CDR2 is SMNVEV. Here the chain combines TRBV27 and TRBJ2-3, with TRBD2 matching 11 junction bases. This receptor was identified in a human donor who received an intestinal transplant. The sample here was unstimulated CD4+ T cells sorted from spleen or lymph node cells, taken before intestinal transplant. Read as DNA, the sequence is TGTGCCACGGGAACCGAGACCTTACTAGCGGGAGTCGGACGAGTTGACACAGATACGCAGTATTTT. This gives the protein CATGTETLLAGVGRVDTDTQYF.